This T cell receptor beta chain was documented in a study of cytomegalovirus exposure and HLA in healthy donors. This clone came up once. PCR used 60 Vbeta primers and 13 Jbeta primers. Sequenced by immunoSEQ multiplex PCR; TCRdb stores in-frame clones only, minus some. The top ten hold around 1.3% of the sample, which has some 170,000 clones, roughly 80% seen once. Germline CDR1 is SGHTA and CDR2 is FQGNSA. Trimming at V came to 5 bases and at J to 5 bases, leaving 13 bases not matched to a gene. There are 17 residues in the CDR3. The material sequenced was PBMCs. V and J are TRBV7-2 and TRBJ2-5, with 11 nucleotides matching TRBD2. The TCR sequence derives from a woman aged 45-60 years in good health and CMV-seronegative. This CDR3 reads CASSDWTSGLKWETQYF. The CDR3 bases are TGTGCCAGCAGCGATTGGACTAGCGGGCTGAAGTGGGAGACCCAGTACTTC.